This paragraph reports one T cell receptor (beta chain). As handled by the study authors: Clonotypes per individual ranged from about 95,000 to nearly 500,000. Each CDR3 protein gets one entry after TCRdb re-called the 5' RACE reads with MiXCR. TCRdb, not the authors, supplied the V and J calls. This sample has fewer than 450,000 distinct CDR3 sequences, with about 28% found just once. The record originates from a study of identical twins' blood T cells. As for the study in general: Roughly 50 million reads covered about six alpha-chain and about six beta-chain libraries.

This CDR3 is 15 amino acids long. J lost 7 bases, V lost 3 bases, and 8 bases had no gene match. The germline gives CDR1 LNHDA, CDR2 SQIVND (reference sequence). This chain uses TRBV19 with TRBJ2-1; 8 nucleotides agree with TRBD1. The clonotype comes from a woman aged 18 to 50 in good health. The sequencing input was PBMCs. The CDR3 is CASSMGGQAFNEQFF. The DNA for the CDR3 is TGTGCCAGTAGTATGGGGGGACAGGCCTTTAATGAGCAGTTCTTC.